This T cell receptor beta chain derives from a study of cytomegalovirus exposure and HLA in healthy donors. Concerning this clone: What it recognizes is unknown.

Study results and limitations: CMV antigen specificity of a few CMV-associated chains was confirmed in vitro. Most observed TCR sequences were rare, whereas some public TCRs were detected in many donors.

Use of 60 Vbeta and 13 Jbeta primers characterized the PCR. TCRdb's copy holds only in-frame clones and misses some; the assay was immunoSEQ multiplex PCR. The sample includes about 130,000 clones, around 73% of them seen just once. The clonotype was recovered from a female donor in good health and CMV-seronegative. Sequencing used PBMCs.

CDR3 residues: CASSLREGSYNEQFF. DNA of the CDR3: TGTGCCAGCAGCTTGCGGGAGGGCTCCTACAATGAGCAGTTCTTC. The chain combines TRBV7-3 with TRBJ2-1, with TRBD2 identical over 9 bases. Per the germline V gene, CDR1 is SGHTA and CDR2 is FQGTGA. After removal of 3 bases from V and 0 bases from J, the junction contained 0 bases not matched to a gene. This CDR3 has 15 residues.